A single T cell receptor beta chain is shown here with its context. Germline lookup yields CDR1 SGHDT and CDR2 YYEEEE. The CDR3 runs 14 residues. V shed 5 bases and J shed 0 bases, with 12 bases lying between them. This sample is drawn from a study of control samples from healthy donors and cancer patients. The assay was immunoSEQ multiplex PCR, and TCRdb's table has in-frame clones only and misses some. Counted here are about 220,000 clones, around 94% occurring once; the ten biggest clones make up approximately 1.5%. This sequence joins TRBV5-6 and TRBJ2-7; perhaps TRBD2 as D (5 bases). The source material was blood. The sequence was collected from a man aged 50 or older in good health. The CDR3 bases are TGTGCCAGCAGTTCCCAAAGCGGCTCCTACGAGCAGTACTTC. This gives the protein CASSSQSGSYEQYF.